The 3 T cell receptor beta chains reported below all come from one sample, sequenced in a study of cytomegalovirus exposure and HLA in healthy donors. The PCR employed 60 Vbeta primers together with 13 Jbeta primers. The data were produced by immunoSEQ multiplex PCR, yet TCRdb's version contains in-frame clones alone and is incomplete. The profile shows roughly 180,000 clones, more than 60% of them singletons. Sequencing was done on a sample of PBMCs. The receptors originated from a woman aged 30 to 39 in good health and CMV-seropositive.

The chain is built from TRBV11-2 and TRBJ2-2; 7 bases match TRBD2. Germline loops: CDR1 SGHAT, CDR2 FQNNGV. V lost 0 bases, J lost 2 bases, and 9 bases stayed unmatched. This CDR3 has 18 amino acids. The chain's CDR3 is CASSLDPRRGSNTGELFF. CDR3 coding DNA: TGTGCCAGCAGCTTAGACCCTCGGCGCGGGAGTAACACCGGGGAGCTGTTTTTT.

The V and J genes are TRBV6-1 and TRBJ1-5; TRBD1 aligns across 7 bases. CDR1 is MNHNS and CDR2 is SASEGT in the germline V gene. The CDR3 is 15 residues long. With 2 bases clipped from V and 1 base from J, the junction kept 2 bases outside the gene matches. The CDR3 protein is CASSEQGESNQPQHF. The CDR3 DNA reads TGTGCCAGCAGTGAACAGGGGGAGAGCAATCAGCCCCAGCATTTT.

The CDR3 DNA is TGTGCCAGCAGCCCGGGGGAGTGGGGCTACACCTTC. Translating it yields CASSPGEWGYTF. This sequence joins TRBV28 and TRBJ1-2; TRBD1 might be the D (5 bases). This CDR3 has 12 residues. The germline V and J ends were trimmed by 6 bases and 8 bases, with 13 bases remaining between them. CDR1 and CDR2 from the germline V gene are MDHEN and SYDVKM.